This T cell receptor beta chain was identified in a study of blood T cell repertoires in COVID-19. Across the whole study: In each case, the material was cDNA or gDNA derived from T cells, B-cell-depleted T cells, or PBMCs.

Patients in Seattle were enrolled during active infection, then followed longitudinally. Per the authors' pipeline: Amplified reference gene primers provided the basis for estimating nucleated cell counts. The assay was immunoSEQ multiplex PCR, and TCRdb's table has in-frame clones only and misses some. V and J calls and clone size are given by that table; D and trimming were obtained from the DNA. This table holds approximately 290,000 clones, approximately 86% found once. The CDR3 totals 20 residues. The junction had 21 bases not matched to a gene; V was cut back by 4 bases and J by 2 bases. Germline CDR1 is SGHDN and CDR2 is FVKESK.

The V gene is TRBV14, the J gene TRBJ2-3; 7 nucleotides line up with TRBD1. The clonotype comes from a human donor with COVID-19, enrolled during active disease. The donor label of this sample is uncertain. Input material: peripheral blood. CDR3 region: CASSRLSRGSLYGATDTQYF. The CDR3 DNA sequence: TGTGCCAGCAGCCGCCTTAGCAGGGGGTCACTCTATGGCGCCACAGATACGCAGTATTTT. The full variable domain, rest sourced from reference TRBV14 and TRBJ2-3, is EAGVTQFPSHSVIEKGQTVTLRCDPISGHDNLYWYRRVMGKEIKFLLHFVKESKQDESGMPNNRFLAERTGGTYSTLKVQPAELEDSGVYFCASSRLSRGSLYGATDTQYFGPGTRLTVL.